One and the same sample provided the 10 T cell receptor beta chains below, sequenced in a study of blood T cells in healthy people across ages. Alongside a J-beta primer mix, a sample-barcoded 5' primer served in a second PCR lasting about 7 to 12 cycles. Each CDR3 protein gets one entry after TCRdb re-called the 5' RACE reads with MiXCR. The profile shows fewer than 950,000 distinct CDR3 sequences, 50% to 65% of them singletons. Sequencing input: blood. Receptors originate from an elderly man in good health.

This clonotype was observed a handful of times. This chain joins TRBV10-1 and TRBJ2-7; the match to TRBD1 covers 8 bases. The DNA end lines up better with TRBJ2-5; the J call may be wrong. The CDR3 is made up of 14 amino acids. The germline V gene has CDR1 WNHNN and CDR2 SYGVQD (reference sequence). This chain's CDR3 is CASSQTGAGETQYF. CDR3 DNA: TGCGCCAGCAGTCAGACAGGGGCAGGGGAGACCCAGTACTTC.

This clonotype showed up just a few times. This chain connects TRBV7-6 to TRBJ2-7; the D gene is possibly TRBD1 (5 bases). Trimming cost V 1 base and J 3 bases, with 16 bases left between them. This CDR3 is built from 16 residues. CDR1 is SGHVS and CDR2 is FNYEAQ in the germline V gene. The CDR3 DNA reads TGTGCCAGCAGCTTAGAGGAGACAGACTTTAGCTACGAGCAGTACTTC. This codes for CASSLEETDFSYEQYF. The whole variable domain, remainder taken from reference TRBV7-6 and TRBJ2-7, is GAGVSQSPRYKVTKRGQDVALRCDPISGHVSLYWYRQALGQGPEFLTYFNYEAQQDKSGLPNDRFSAERPEGSISTLTIQRTEQRDSAMYRCASSLEETDFSYEQYFGPGTRLTVT.

This clonotype was observed a few times. The chain employs TRBV3-1 and TRBJ2-5, with TRBD2 matching 7 bases. V was pared by 7 bases and J by 4 bases, with 12 bases of the junction left unmatched. Germline V gene data show CDR1 as LGHDT and CDR2 as YNNKEL (reference sequence). The CDR3 has 15 residues. DNA of the CDR3: TGTGCCAGCACATCTGCGGGAGAAGGAATAGAGACCCAGTACTTC. It yields the protein CASTSAGEGIETQYF.

The V and J genes are TRBV3-1 and TRBJ2-5, with TRBD2 identical over 9 bases. The junction had 6 bases not matched to a gene; V was cut back by 0 bases and J by 4 bases. Germline CDR1 is LGHDT and CDR2 is YNNKEL (reference sequence). This CDR3 has 16 residues. CDR3 bases: TGTGCCAGCAGCCAAGAGTCTAGCGGGGCCAGAGAGACCCAGTACTTC. Translation gives CASSQESSGARETQYF.

The chain couples TRBV5-1 to TRBJ2-1, with D perhaps matching TRBD2 (6 bases). This CDR3 contains 15 residues. Looked up from germline, CDR1 is SGHRS and CDR2 is YFSETQ. V lost 1 base and J lost 4, with 12 bases in between. Written as DNA, the CDR3 is TGCGCCAGCAGCTTGAACGCGGGACGATACAATGAGCAGTTCTTC. This codes for CASSLNAGRYNEQFF.

This rearrangement joins TRBV7-9 to TRBJ2-5, with 9 bases matching TRBD1. The CDR3 has 16 residues. Germline values: CDR1 SEHNR, CDR2 FQNEAQ (reference sequence). V shed 5 bases, J shed 3 bases, and the junction held 10 bases outside the gene matches. The CDR3 loop is CASSPQGTGRKETQYF. CDR3 nucleotide sequence: TGTGCCAGCAGCCCCCAAGGGACAGGGCGAAAAGAGACCCAGTACTTC.

This sequence joins TRBV29-1 and TRBJ2-3; D remains unclear. The germline gives CDR1 SQVTM, CDR2 ANQGSEA. The CDR3 consists of 12 residues. With 3 bases removed from V and 3 bases from J, the gap between germline ends came to 7 bases. The CDR3 DNA reads TGCAGCGTTGATTTCCTTACAGATACGCAGTATTTT. Its protein product is CSVDFLTDTQYF.

This chain connects TRBV27 to TRBJ2-3, with 15 bases fitting TRBD2. This CDR3 is built from 16 residues. CDR1 MNHEY and CDR2 SMNVEV come from the germline V gene (reference sequence). Trimming took 4 bases from V and 14 from J; bases not matched to a gene: 13. CDR3 loop: CASSSRGLAGGRYAYF. The CDR3 DNA sequence: TGTGCCAGCAGTTCGCGGGGACTAGCGGGAGGCAGATACGCGTATTTT.

This clonotype was counted a single time. The V call is TRBV11-2, the J call TRBJ1-1, with 7 positions matching TRBD1. Per germline, CDR1 SGHAT and CDR2 FQNNGV. The CDR3 spans 17 residues. V lost 3 bases and J lost 7; bases outside the gene matches: 17. This CDR3 reads CASSLDGRRDRGYEAFF. CDR3 bases: TGTGCCAGCAGCTTGGACGGGCGCCGGGACAGAGGGTATGAAGCTTTCTTT.

The rearrangement uses TRBV20-1 and TRBJ1-1; D is undetermined. Trimming took 4 bases from V and 7 from J, leaving 10 bases between them. Germline V gene sequence: CDR1 DFQATT, CDR2 SNEGSKA (reference sequence). The CDR3 contains 11 residues. CDR3 residues: CSANPTVEAFF. In DNA, the CDR3 is TGCAGTGCTAACCCGACCGTTGAAGCTTTCTTT.